The 17 T cell receptor beta chains below all came from one sample that was sequenced in a study of human T cells and chemical hapten exposure. The time point: patch test 1, 2 weeks after DPC sensitization. Specified treatment: therapeutic diphenylcyclopropenone sensitization with weekly scalp DPC. MiXCR was run by TCRdb on the RACE reads, yielding one entry per CDR3 protein. The table shows 180,000 or so distinct CDR3 sequences, with roughly 15% occurring only once. The source material was whole blood, sampled in connection with sensitization to the hapten diphenylcyclopropenone (DPC). These receptors were obtained from a woman aged 25 to 39 with alopecia areata. Some clones in this sample may be carry-over from other donors' samples.

This chain links TRBV28 with TRBJ1-2; D possibly corresponds to TRBD1 (6 bases). V lost 2 bases to trimming and J lost 8 bases, with 15 bases between them. Per germline, CDR1 MDHEN and CDR2 SYDVKM. CDR3 size: 14 residues. This CDR3 is CASSLGRTEYGYTF. The CDR3 DNA reads as TGTGCCAGCAGTTTAGGGAGGACAGAATACGGCTACACCTTC.

At least ten counts were recorded for this clonotype. The V call is TRBV27, the J call TRBJ1-1; the D gene is possibly TRBD1 (6 bases). V lost 3 bases, J lost 1 base, and 9 bases lay in between. The CDR3 consists of 14 residues. Germline lookup yields CDR1 MNHEY and CDR2 SMNVEV (reference sequence). The DNA for the CDR3 is TGTGCCAGCAGTTTTTCAGGGGCGAACACTGAAGCTTTCTTT. It encodes CASSFSGANTEAFF.

This clonotype was counted many times. The rearrangement uses TRBV7-9 and TRBJ1-2; TRBD1 might be the D (6 bases). Germline CDR1 and CDR2: SEHNR and FQNEAQ (reference sequence). This CDR3 comprises 13 residues. Between the trimmed V and J ends, which lost 5 bases and 2 bases, there was a span of 9 bases. CDR3 region: CASSPGDNYGYTF. CDR3 in DNA: TGTGCCAGCAGCCCAGGGGACAACTATGGCTACACCTTC.

The V gene is TRBV12-5, the J gene TRBJ1-5; no clear D gene. The CDR3 runs 14 residues. V gave up 2 bases and J gave up 3 bases, with 8 bases separating them. The germline V gene has CDR1 LGHNT and CDR2 FRNRAP. The CDR3 sequence: CASGLTPYNQPQHF. The CDR3, as DNA: TGTGCTAGTGGTTTGACCCCTTACAATCAGCCCCAGCATTTT.

The chain carries TRBV7-3 and TRBJ2-2, with TRBD2 as a possible D gene (6 bases). V dropped 5 bases and J dropped 6 bases, with 16 bases sitting between them. CDR1 and CDR2 (germline): SGHTA, FQGTGA. This CDR3 comprises 15 residues. In nucleotides, the CDR3 is TGTGCCAGCAGCCCAATCGGGAGTGCCTCCGGGGAGCTGTTTTTT. Amino acid sequence: CASSPIGSASGELFF.

In its sample, this clonotype was seen a few times. The CDR3 sequence is CASSLGQGPYNEQFF. The CDR3 nucleotides are TGTGCCAGCAGTTTAGGACAGGGACCCTACAATGAGCAGTTCTTC. The gene calls are TRBV7-3 and TRBJ2-1; 8 bases are shared with TRBD1. Germline loops: CDR1 SGHTA, CDR2 FQGTGA. V was clipped by 6 bases and J by 2 bases; unmatched bases: 6. This CDR3 comprises 15 residues.

In its sample, this clonotype was seen a few times. The genes are TRBV6-2 or TRBV6-3 and TRBJ2-5; no definite D call. Trimming took off 4 bases at V and 0 bases at J, with 6 bases between the two ends. The CDR3 is 13 residues long. Germline-derived CDR1 and CDR2 are MNHEY and SVGEGT. CDR3 nucleotide sequence: TGTGCCAGCAGTTTCCTGTACCAAGAGACCCAGTACTTC. Translation gives CASSFLYQETQYF.

This chain links TRBV5-8 with TRBJ2-5; a weak D match, TRBD2 (6 bases). Trimming took off 0 bases at V and 9 bases at J, with 21 bases between the two ends. This CDR3 contains 16 residues. Germline V gene data show CDR1 as SGHTS and CDR2 as YDEGEE. This CDR3 is CASSLDSLGWGTAQYF. Here the CDR3 DNA reads TGTGCCAGCAGCTTGGACTCCCTAGGCTGGGGGACTGCCCAGTACTTC.

This clonotype was recorded many times. The rearrangement uses TRBV9 and TRBJ2-2; D is uncertain. V lost 3 bases to trimming and J lost 6 bases, with 18 bases between them. This CDR3 spans 16 amino acids. Looked up from germline, CDR1 is SGDLS and CDR2 is YYNGEE. This CDR3 is CASSGRTQKAAGELFF. CDR3 DNA sequence: TGTGCCAGCAGCGGAAGGACCCAAAAAGCCGCCGGGGAGCTGTTTTTT.

This clonotype has just one count. The rearrangement links TRBV5-4 to TRBJ2-3; 9 positions agree with TRBD2. The CDR3 runs to 15 residues. V dropped 3 bases and J dropped 1; count of bases not matched to a gene: 3. In germline, CDR1 is SGHNT, CDR2 YYREEE (reference sequence). Here the CDR3 DNA reads TGTGCCAGCAGCTCGAGGACTAGCGGCACAGATACGCAGTATTTT. Protein: CASSSRTSGTDTQYF.

This clonotype appeared a few times. V gene TRBV18 combines with J gene TRBJ2-3; 10 bases align to TRBD1. Germline CDR1 and CDR2: KGHSH and LQKENI. CDR3 size: 15 residues. The V gene end was trimmed by 6 bases and the J gene end by 1 base; junction bases not matched to a gene: 4. CDR3 sequence (DNA): TGTGCCAGCTCGCCCGACAGGGGGCGCACAGATACGCAGTATTTT. This translates into CASSPDRGRTDTQYF.

This clonotype was seen many times. The chain couples TRBV11-2 to TRBJ2-4; a possible D gene is TRBD1 (6 bases). The CDR3 totals 14 residues. Per germline, CDR1 SGHAT and CDR2 FQNNGV. V lost 5 bases, J lost 5 bases, and 13 bases lay in between. The CDR3 spells CASSGYRVQNIQYF. CDR3 bases: TGTGCCAGCAGCGGCTACAGGGTCCAAAACATTCAGTACTTC.

In its sample, this clonotype was seen a few times. The V gene is TRBV5-5, the J gene TRBJ1-3; D uncertain. The CDR3 runs to 17 residues. Per germline, CDR1 SGHKS and CDR2 YYEKEE (reference sequence). Trimming pared 1 base from V and 0 bases from J, leaving 14 bases between. This chain's CDR3 is CASSLLREQSSGNTIYF. The CDR3 DNA reads as TGTGCCAGCAGCTTGCTTAGGGAACAGAGCTCTGGAAACACCATATATTTT.

This clonotype was seen a handful of times. The J gene is TRBJ1-5, the V gene TRBV28; D is unclear. V dropped 7 bases and J dropped 0 bases, with 13 bases sitting between them. The CDR3 loop spans 15 amino acids. Looked up from germline, CDR1 is MDHEN and CDR2 is SYDVKM. CDR3 residues: CASTQNHYSNQPQHF. Written as DNA, the CDR3 is TGTGCCAGCACACAGAACCACTATAGCAATCAGCCCCAGCATTTT.

This rearrangement joins TRBV5-1 to TRBJ2-5; the D call may be TRBD1 or TRBD2 (5 bases each). The CDR3 has 14 residues. In germline, CDR1 is SGHRS, CDR2 YFSETQ. The V end lost 5 bases, the J end lost 2 bases, and 13 bases lay between the germline ends. This CDR3 is CASREGTGQETQYF. CDR3 coding DNA: TGCGCCAGCAGGGAAGGGACGGGGCAAGAGACCCAGTACTTC.

This chain links TRBV7-3 with TRBJ2-2; D could derive from TRBD1 or TRBD2 (5 bases each). The CDR3 covers 15 residues. The ends were cut back, 2 bases at V and 3 bases at J, with 10 bases in the middle. Germline V lookup: CDR1 SGHTA, CDR2 FQGTGA. CDR3 coding DNA: TGTGCCAGCAGCTTACAGGGACCTGACACCGGGGAGCTGTTTTTT. It yields the protein CASSLQGPDTGELFF.

This chain joins TRBV4-3 and TRBJ2-3, with TRBD2 identical over 8 bases. With 6 bases clipped from V and 4 bases from J, the junction kept 15 bases outside the gene matches. The CDR3 has 17 amino acids. Per the germline V gene, CDR1 is LGHNA and CDR2 is YSLEER. DNA of the CDR3: TGCGCCAGCAGTCACTCCGTAGGGAGCGGGGGAGCAGATACGCAGTATTTT. This gives the protein CASSHSVGSGGADTQYF.